The 7 T cell receptor beta chains listed next were all sequenced from one sample in a study of shared clonotypes between healthy human individuals. Some clones are missing from TCRdb's copy, which holds only in-frame ones; the method was immunoSEQ multiplex PCR. The sample holds millions of clones, over 85% seen once. The sample comprised naive CD4+ T cells sorted from blood. Subset here: CD45RA+ positively selected. Receptor source: a man between 18 and 35 years old in good health.

V and J are TRBV19 and TRBJ1-1; 7 bases agree with TRBD1. V trimming: 5 bases; J trimming: 0 bases; junction bases outside the gene matches: 9. Per germline, CDR1 LNHDA and CDR2 SQIVND (reference sequence). This CDR3 has 16 amino acids. The CDR3 DNA reads as TGTGCCAGTAGTCGGGGGCAGGGGGTAATGAACACTGAAGCTTTCTTT. It yields the protein CASSRGQGVMNTEAFF.

As concerns this clone: Other nucleotide sequences from this sample produce the same CDR3. This rearrangement joins TRBV18 to TRBJ2-5; 9 bases map to TRBD1. CDR1 and CDR2 from the germline V gene are KGHSH and LQKENI. Unmatched junction bases numbered 1, after V lost 3 bases and J lost 5 bases. The CDR3 runs to 13 residues. In DNA form, the CDR3 reads TGTGCCAGCTCACCCGACAGGGGGGAGACCCAGTACTTC. Its translation is CASSPDRGETQYF.

The chain carries TRBV15 and TRBJ2-7; D call uncertain. V was shortened by 5 bases and J by 6 bases, with 11 bases between the two germline ends. The length of the CDR3 is 12 residues. Germline assignment: CDR1 LNHNV and CDR2 YYDKDF (reference sequence). The CDR3 region has the DNA TGTGCCACCAGCCGCAAGGGTACCGAGCAGTACTTC. Translating it yields CATSRKGTEQYF.

The V call is TRBV30, the J call TRBJ2-5, with 7 nucleotides matching TRBD2. Germline loops: CDR1 GTSNPN, CDR2 SVGIG (reference sequence). V was clipped by 3 bases and J by 7 bases; unmatched bases: 8. This CDR3 is 13 amino acids long. The CDR3 protein is CAWSGLVWGTQYF. CDR3 coding DNA: TGTGCCTGGAGCGGACTAGTTTGGGGGACCCAGTACTTC.

The rearrangement joins TRBV5-1 to TRBJ1-1, with a weak D call TRBD1 (6 bases). CDR3 length equals 17 residues. Between the trimmed V and J ends, which lost 0 bases and 5 bases, there was a span of 20 bases. The germline V gene has CDR1 SGHRS and CDR2 YFSETQ. The CDR3 reads CASSLVRRGGLRTEAFF. The CDR3 DNA sequence: TGCGCCAGCAGCTTGGTGCGTAGGGGGGGTTTACGGACTGAAGCTTTCTTT.

The genes are TRBV6-1 and TRBJ2-2, with TRBD2 as a possible D gene (6 bases). The CDR3 sequence is 15 residues long. Trimming took off 6 bases at V and 6 bases at J, with 17 bases between the two ends. Germline CDR1 is MNHNS and CDR2 is SASEGT. This chain's CDR3 is CASRGGSSYSGELFF. CDR3 nucleotide sequence: TGTGCCAGCAGAGGAGGGTCCTCCTATTCCGGGGAGCTGTTTTTT.

This chain joins TRBV18 and TRBJ2-7; D might be TRBD1 (6 bases). CDR3 length: 15 residues. CDR1 and CDR2 from the germline V gene are KGHSH and LQKENI. Deletions cut 3 bases from V and 0 bases from J, with 12 bases between. The CDR3 protein is CASSPGTKSSYEQYF. The CDR3 nucleotides are TGTGCCAGCTCACCCGGGACAAAAAGCTCCTACGAGCAGTACTTC.